The clone carrying this T cell receptor beta chain has at least ten counts. Germline lookup yields CDR1 SGHTA and CDR2 FQGNSA. The CDR3 consists of 17 residues. V shed 4 bases and J shed 0 bases, with 17 bases lying between them. From the RT-PCR reads, TCRdb called clonotypes with MiXCR, one entry per CDR3 protein. The sample includes 650,000 to 800,000 distinct CDR3 sequences, approximately 15% of them seen just once. Material: memory CD4+ T cells from blood. The sequence was obtained from a female donor in good health, serving as a healthy control. The chain joins TRBV7-2 to TRBJ2-3, with D tentatively TRBD2 (7 bases). CDR3 sequence: CASSWKGGTTSTDTQYF. CDR3 nucleotide sequence: TGTGCCAGCAGCTGGAAGGGGGGGACTACTAGCACAGATACGCAGTATTTT. Full variable domain (outside the CDR3, taken from reference TRBV7-2 and TRBJ2-3): GAGVSQSPSNKVTEKGKDVELRCDPISGHTALYWYRQSLGQGLEFLIYFQGNSAPDKSGLPSDRFSAERTGGSVSTLTIQRTQQEDSAVYLCASSWKGGTTSTDTQYFGPGTRLTVL.